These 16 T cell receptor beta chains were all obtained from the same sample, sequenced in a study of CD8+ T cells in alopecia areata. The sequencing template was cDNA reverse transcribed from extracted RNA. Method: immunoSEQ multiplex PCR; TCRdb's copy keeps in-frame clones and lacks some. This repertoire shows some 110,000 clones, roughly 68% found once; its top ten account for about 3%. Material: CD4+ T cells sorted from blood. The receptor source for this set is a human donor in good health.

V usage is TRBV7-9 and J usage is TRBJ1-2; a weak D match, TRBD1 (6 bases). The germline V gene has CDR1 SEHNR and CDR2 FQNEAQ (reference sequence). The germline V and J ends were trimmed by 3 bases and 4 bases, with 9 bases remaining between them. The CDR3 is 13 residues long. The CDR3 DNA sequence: TGTGCCAGCAGCTTTGGACAGATCTATGGCTACACCTTC. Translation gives CASSFGQIYGYTF. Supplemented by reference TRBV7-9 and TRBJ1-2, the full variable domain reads DTGVSQNPRHKITKRGQNVTFRCDPISEHNRLYWYRQTLGQGPEFLTYFQNEAQLEKSRLLSDRFSAERPKGSFSTLEIQRTEQGDSAMYLCASSFGQIYGYTFGSGTRLTVV.

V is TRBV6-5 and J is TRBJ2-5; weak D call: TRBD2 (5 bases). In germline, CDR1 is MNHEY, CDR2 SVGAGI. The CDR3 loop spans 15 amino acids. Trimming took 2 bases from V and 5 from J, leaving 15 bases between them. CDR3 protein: CASSYGGAQGETQYF. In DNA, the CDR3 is TGTGCCAGCAGTTACGGAGGAGCCCAAGGGGAGACCCAGTACTTC.

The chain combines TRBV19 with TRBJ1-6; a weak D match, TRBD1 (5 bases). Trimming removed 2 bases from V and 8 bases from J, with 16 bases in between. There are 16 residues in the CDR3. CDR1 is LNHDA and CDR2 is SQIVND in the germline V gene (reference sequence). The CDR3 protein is CASSIRWGPADSPLHF. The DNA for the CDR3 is TGTGCCAGTAGTATAAGGTGGGGACCTGCGGATTCACCCCTCCACTTT.

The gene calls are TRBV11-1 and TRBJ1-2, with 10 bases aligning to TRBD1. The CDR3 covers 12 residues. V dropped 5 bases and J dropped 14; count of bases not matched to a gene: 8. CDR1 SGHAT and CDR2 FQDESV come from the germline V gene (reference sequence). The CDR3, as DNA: TGTGCCAGCAGCCAACTCCGGACAGGGGGAACCTTC. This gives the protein CASSQLRTGGTF.

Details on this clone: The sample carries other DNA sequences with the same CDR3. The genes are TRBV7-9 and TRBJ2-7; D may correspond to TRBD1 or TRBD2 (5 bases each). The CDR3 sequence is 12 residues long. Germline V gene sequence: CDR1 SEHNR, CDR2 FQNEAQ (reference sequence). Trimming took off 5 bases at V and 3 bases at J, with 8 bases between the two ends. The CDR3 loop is CASSRGDYEQYF. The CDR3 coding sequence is TGTGCCAGCAGCCGGGGCGACTACGAGCAGTACTTC.

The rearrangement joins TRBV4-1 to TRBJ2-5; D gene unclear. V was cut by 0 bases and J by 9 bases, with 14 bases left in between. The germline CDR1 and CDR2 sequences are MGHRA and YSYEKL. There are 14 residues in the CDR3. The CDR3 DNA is TGCGCCAGCAGCCAAGATCCACAGACGTTGGCCCAGTACTTC. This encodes CASSQDPQTLAQYF.

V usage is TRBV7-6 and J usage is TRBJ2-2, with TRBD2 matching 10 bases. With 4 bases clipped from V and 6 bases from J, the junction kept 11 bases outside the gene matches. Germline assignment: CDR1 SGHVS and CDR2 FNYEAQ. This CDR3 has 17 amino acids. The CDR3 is CASSSRGAGGPSGELFF. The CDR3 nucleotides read TGTGCCAGCAGCTCCCGGGGAGCGGGGGGGCCTTCCGGGGAGCTGTTTTTT.

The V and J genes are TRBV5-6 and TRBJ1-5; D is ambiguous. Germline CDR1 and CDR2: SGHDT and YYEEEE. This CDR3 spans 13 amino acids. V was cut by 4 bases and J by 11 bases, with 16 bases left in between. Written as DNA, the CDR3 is TGTGCCAGCAGCAAAGGTCCTTATCAAGCCCAGCATTTT. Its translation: CASSKGPYQAQHF.

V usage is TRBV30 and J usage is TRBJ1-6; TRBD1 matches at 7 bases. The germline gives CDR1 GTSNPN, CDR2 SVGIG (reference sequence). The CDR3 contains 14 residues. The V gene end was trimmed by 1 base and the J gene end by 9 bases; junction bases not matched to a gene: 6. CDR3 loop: CAWSGAGTASPLHF. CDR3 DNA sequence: TGTGCCTGGAGTGGAGCCGGGACAGCTTCACCCCTCCACTTT.

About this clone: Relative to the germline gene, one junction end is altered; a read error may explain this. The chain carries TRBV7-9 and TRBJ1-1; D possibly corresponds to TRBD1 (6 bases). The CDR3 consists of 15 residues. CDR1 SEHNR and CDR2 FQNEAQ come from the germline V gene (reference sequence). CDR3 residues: CASRNQRGTPSIGRF. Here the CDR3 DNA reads TGTGCCAGCAGGAACCAACGCGGGACACCGAGCATAGGTCGCTTT.

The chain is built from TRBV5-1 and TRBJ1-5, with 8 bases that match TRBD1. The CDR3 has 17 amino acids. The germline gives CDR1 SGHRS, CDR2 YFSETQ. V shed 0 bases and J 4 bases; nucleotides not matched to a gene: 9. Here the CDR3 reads CASSLDPTGEENQPQHF. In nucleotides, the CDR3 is TGCGCCAGCAGCTTGGACCCGACAGGGGAAGAAAATCAGCCCCAGCATTTT.

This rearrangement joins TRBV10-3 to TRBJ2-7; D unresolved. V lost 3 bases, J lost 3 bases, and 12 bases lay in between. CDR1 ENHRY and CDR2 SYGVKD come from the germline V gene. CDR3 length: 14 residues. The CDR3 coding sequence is TGTGCCATCAGTGACAACCGGCCCCTCTACGAGCAGTACTTC. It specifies CAISDNRPLYEQYF.

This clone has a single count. The CDR3 loop is CSVAGTGLRETQYF. Written as DNA, the CDR3 is TGCAGCGTTGCCGGGACAGGTCTGCGGGAGACCCAGTACTTC. The chain joins TRBV29-1 to TRBJ2-5; TRBD1 matches 8 bases. J gave up 5 bases and V 4 bases, and 9 bases lay outside the gene matches. The CDR3 totals 14 residues. Germline loops: CDR1 SQVTM, CDR2 ANQGSEA.

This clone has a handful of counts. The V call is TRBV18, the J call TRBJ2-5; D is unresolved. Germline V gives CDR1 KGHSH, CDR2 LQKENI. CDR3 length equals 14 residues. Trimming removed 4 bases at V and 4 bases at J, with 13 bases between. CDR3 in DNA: TGTGCCAGCTCACGCAATGAGTTGGGAGAGACCCAGTACTTC. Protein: CASSRNELGETQYF.

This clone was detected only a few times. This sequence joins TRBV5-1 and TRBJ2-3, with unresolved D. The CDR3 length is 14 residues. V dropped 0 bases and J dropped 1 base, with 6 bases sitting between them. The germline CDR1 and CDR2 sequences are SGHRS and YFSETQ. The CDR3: CASSLDQGTDTQYF. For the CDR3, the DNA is TGCGCCAGCAGCTTGGACCAGGGCACAGATACGCAGTATTTT.

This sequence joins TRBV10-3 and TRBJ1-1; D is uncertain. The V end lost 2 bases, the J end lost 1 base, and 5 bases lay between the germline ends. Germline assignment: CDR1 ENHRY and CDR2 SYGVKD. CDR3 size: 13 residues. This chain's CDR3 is CAISERPNTEAFF. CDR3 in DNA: TGTGCCATCAGTGAGAGACCGAACACTGAAGCTTTCTTT.